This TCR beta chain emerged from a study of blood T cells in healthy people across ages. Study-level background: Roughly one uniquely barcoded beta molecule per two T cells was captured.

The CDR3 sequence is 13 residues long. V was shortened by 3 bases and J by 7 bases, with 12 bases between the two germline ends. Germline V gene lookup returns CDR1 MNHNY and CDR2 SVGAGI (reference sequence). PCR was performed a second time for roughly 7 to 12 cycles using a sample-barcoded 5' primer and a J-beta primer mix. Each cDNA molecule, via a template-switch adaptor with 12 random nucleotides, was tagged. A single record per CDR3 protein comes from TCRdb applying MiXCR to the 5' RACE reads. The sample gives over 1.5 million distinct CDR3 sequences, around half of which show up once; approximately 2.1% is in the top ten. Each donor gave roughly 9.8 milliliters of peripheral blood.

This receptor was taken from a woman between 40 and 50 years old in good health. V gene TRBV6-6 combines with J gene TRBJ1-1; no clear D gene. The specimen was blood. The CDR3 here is CASSYGLGFEAFF. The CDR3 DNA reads TGTGCCAGCAGTTATGGTCTGGGGTTTGAAGCTTTCTTT.